This entry lists 9 T cell receptor beta chains sequenced from one sample in a study of healthy donors' naive CD4 and CD8 T cells. TCR libraries were built from 500 to 550 ng of total RNA by linear amplification. TCRdb reprocessed the reads with MiXCR, giving one entry per CDR3 protein. Here the sample spans 150,000 to 200,000 distinct CDR3 sequences, 65% to 80% being singletons. Sequences were obtained from naive CD4+ and CD8+ T cells sorted from blood, pooled from several donors. These receptor sequences come from a pool of human donors in good health; the sample pools cells from several healthy donors.

V is TRBV29-1 and J is TRBJ2-2; D remains unclear. The CDR3 has 12 amino acids. The germline CDR1 and CDR2 sequences are SQVTM and ANQGSEA. Trimming removed 4 bases from V and 6 bases from J, with 9 bases in between. CDR3 sequence reads: CSVGWMAGELFF. In nucleotides, the CDR3 is TGCAGCGTTGGATGGATGGCCGGGGAGCTGTTTTTT.

The chain is built from TRBV5-5 and TRBJ2-7; maybe TRBD2 (6 bases). The CDR3 spans 13 residues. Germline V gene lookup returns CDR1 SGHKS and CDR2 YYEKEE (reference sequence). With 7 bases removed from V and 3 bases from J, the gap between germline ends came to 14 bases. In DNA form, the CDR3 reads TGTGCCAGCGGCGAGGAGGGGCACTACGAGCAGTACTTC. It encodes CASGEEGHYEQYF.

This clonotype was counted a few times. The chain uses TRBV13 and TRBJ1-1, with D perhaps matching TRBD1 (5 bases). CDR1 is PRHDT, CDR2 FYEKMQ, per germline (reference sequence). The length of the CDR3 is 13 residues. Deletions cut 9 bases from V and 0 bases from J, with 11 bases between. The CDR3 DNA sequence: TGTGCCAGTCAGACAGAAATGAACACTGAAGCTTTCTTT. This sequence encodes CASQTEMNTEAFF.

J is TRBJ2-5 and V is TRBV7-9; D is tentatively TRBD1 or TRBD2 (5 bases each). Trimming removed 5 bases at V and 8 bases at J, with 15 bases between. The CDR3 contains 13 residues. Per germline, CDR1 SEHNR and CDR2 FQNEAQ (reference sequence). The CDR3, as DNA: TGTGCCAGCAGCCCCAGGGAGTTGGTAACCCAGTACTTC. Amino acids: CASSPRELVTQYF.

This chain joins TRBV12-3 or TRBV12-4 and TRBJ2-3; D gene unclear. The CDR3 has 17 residues. Trimming removed 6 bases at V and 1 base at J, with 20 bases between. The DNA of the CDR3 is TGTGCCAGCAGCAATTATGCCGGAGAGAACTGCACAGATACGCAGTATTTT. This translates into CASSNYAGENCTDTQYF.

This clonotype appeared a few times. This chain uses TRBV29-1 with TRBJ1-2, with 7 bases fitting TRBD1. Germline V gene data show CDR1 as SQVTM and CDR2 as ANQGSEA. This CDR3 comprises 14 residues. Trimming removed 2 bases from V and 2 bases from J; junction bases left unmatched: 5. CDR3 sequence: CSVEWTGQNYGYTF. CDR3 in DNA: TGCAGCGTTGAATGGACGGGACAGAACTATGGCTACACCTTC.

This rearrangement joins TRBV2 to TRBJ2-3, with 7 bases lining up with TRBD1. The junction had 9 bases not matched to a gene; V was cut back by 1 base and J by 8 bases. This CDR3 has 15 amino acids. Per germline, CDR1 SNHLY and CDR2 FYNNEI. The CDR3 bases are TGTGCCAGCAGTGAAGGACAGGGTTTCGTATCTACGCAGTATTTT. Translated, it gives CASSEGQGFVSTQYF.

V gene TRBV10-3 combines with J gene TRBJ2-7, with TRBD2 as a possible D gene (6 bases). Trimming shortened V by 10 bases and J by 7 bases, and 17 bases separated the two germline ends. Looked up from germline, CDR1 is ENHRY and CDR2 is SYGVKD. The length of the CDR3 is 12 residues. The CDR3 coding sequence is TGTGCCACCAAGGGGAGGACGGGGGAGCAGTACGTC. It codes for CATKGRTGEQYV.

DNA for the CDR3: TGTGCCACCAGTGAGTCCAGATTAATGGGCACAGATACGCAGTATTTT. Its translation is CATSESRLMGTDTQYF. The rearrangement joins TRBV24-1 to TRBJ2-3; D is unclear. The V gene lost 4 bases and the J gene lost 1 base, with 14 bases spanning the gap. Germline lookup yields CDR1 KGHDR and CDR2 SFDVKD. The CDR3 length is 16 residues.